Shown below are 23 T cell receptor beta chains from a single sample sequenced in a study of OX40 agonist ivuxolimab in advanced cancers. Sequencing used immunoSEQ multiplex PCR; TCRdb keeps in-frame clones, though not all of them. The sample has 77,000 or so clones; 85% to 95% are singletons. The sample here was CD4+ or CD8+ T cells sorted from blood, taken in a trial of the OX40 agonist ivuxolimab. Receptors originate from an adult with an advanced solid tumor such as melanoma, head and neck, liver or kidney cancer.

This clone is a singleton in its sample. The chain is built from TRBV18 and TRBJ1-1; D perhaps matches TRBD1 (6 bases). The V end was cut by 2 bases, the J end by 3 bases, with 10 bases between. The CDR3 has 14 amino acids. The germline CDR1 and CDR2 sequences are KGHSH and LQKENI. In DNA form, the CDR3 reads TGTGCCAGCTCACCAACGGGGGCGGACACTGAAGCTTTCTTT. Translating gives CASSPTGADTEAFF.

Worth noting for this clone: A read error may produce the germline difference seen at one junction end. Other DNA sequences from this sample encode an identical CDR3 as well. The chain combines TRBV28 with TRBJ1-5; 9 bases agree with TRBD1. In germline, CDR1 is MDHEN, CDR2 SYDVKM. This CDR3 has 15 amino acids. CDR3 region: CASSLPGQGNQPQHF. CDR3 DNA sequence: TGTGCCAGCAGTTTACCGGGACAGGGCAACCAGCCCCAGCATTTT. The full variable domain, with the rest looked up from reference TRBV28 and TRBJ1-5, is DVKVTQSSRYLVKRTGEKVFLECVQDMDHENMFWYRQDPGLGLRLIYFSYDVKMKEKGDIPEGYSVSREKKERFSLILESASTNQTSMYLCASSLPGQGNQPQHFGDGTRLSIL.

The chain joins TRBV7-2 to TRBJ1-2, with 7 bases that match TRBD1. Germline V gene sequence: CDR1 SGHTA, CDR2 FQGNSA. The CDR3 is 13 amino acids. After removal of 5 bases from V and 4 bases from J, the junction contained 4 bases not matched to a gene. The CDR3 DNA reads TGTGCCAGCAGCCGCGACAGGGTCTATGGCTACACCTTC. This sequence encodes CASSRDRVYGYTF.

The chain has TRBV10-3 and TRBJ1-5; D remains unclear. Germline V gives CDR1 ENHRY, CDR2 SYGVKD. This CDR3 has 14 amino acids. Between the trimmed V and J ends, which lost 4 bases and 9 bases, there was a span of 16 bases. The CDR3 here is CAISGTESVSPQHF. The CDR3 DNA sequence: TGTGCCATCAGTGGGACTGAATCTGTATCGCCCCAGCATTTT.

This chain uses TRBV5-5 with TRBJ1-1; 11 bases fit TRBD1. This CDR3 is built from 17 residues. In germline, CDR1 is SGHKS, CDR2 YYEKEE (reference sequence). After removal of 0 bases from V and 5 bases from J, the junction contained 9 bases not matched to a gene. The CDR3: CASSLGPLGTGGTEAFF. The CDR3 nucleotides read TGTGCCAGCAGCTTGGGGCCTCTGGGGACAGGGGGTACTGAAGCTTTCTTT. Combining the CDR3 with reference TRBV5-5 and TRBJ1-1 gives the whole variable domain DAGVTQSPTHLIKTRGQQVTLRCSPISGHKSVSWYQQVLGQGPQFIFQYYEKEERGRGNFPDRFSARQFPNYSSELNVNALLLGDSALYLCASSLGPLGTGGTEAFFGQGTRLTVV.

The J gene is TRBJ2-3, the V gene TRBV6-1; D unclear. Trimming cost V 3 bases and J 3 bases, with 13 bases left between them. Looked up from germline, CDR1 is MNHNS and CDR2 is SASEGT. This CDR3 spans 15 amino acids. This CDR3 reads CASSDPTARTDTQYF. The CDR3 nucleotides are TGTGCCAGCAGTGACCCGACGGCGAGGACAGATACGCAGTATTTT.

The V call is TRBV4-2, the J call TRBJ2-7; 9 bases are shared with TRBD1. This CDR3 has 15 amino acids. CDR1 LGHNA and CDR2 YNFKEQ come from the germline V gene. V shed 1 base, J shed 3 bases, and the junction held 4 bases outside the gene matches. CDR3 DNA: TGTGCCAGCAGCCAAGGGACAGGGGACCTCTACGAGCAGTACTTC. Its translation is CASSQGTGDLYEQYF.

The V and J genes are TRBV29-1 and TRBJ2-1, with D uncertain. Germline V CDR1 and CDR2: SQVTM, ANQGSEA. This CDR3 is built from 10 residues. V was pared by 3 bases and J by 9 bases, with 6 bases between. The CDR3 region has the DNA TGCAGCGTTGAGGGGATTGAGCAGTTCTTC. Protein product: CSVEGIEQFF.

The V call is TRBV23-1, the J call TRBJ1-4, with D hard to call. TRBV23-1 is an open reading frame whose function is uncertain. V lost 4 bases to trimming and J lost 0 bases, with 12 bases between them. CDR3 length: 16 residues. The CDR3: CASSLDWGATNEKLFF. The CDR3 region has the DNA TGCGCCAGCAGTCTGGACTGGGGAGCAACTAATGAAAAACTGTTTTTT.

V is TRBV5-1 and J is TRBJ1-6; D is unclear. Germline CDR1 is SGHRS and CDR2 is YFSETQ. V shed 0 bases and J shed 7 bases, with 8 bases lying between them. There are 14 residues in the CDR3. The CDR3 sequence: CASSLGYSNSPLHF. In DNA, the CDR3 is TGCGCCAGCAGCTTGGGATATTCCAATTCACCCCTCCACTTT.

This chain connects TRBV10-1 to TRBJ2-7; D uncertain. The length of the CDR3 is 11 residues. Germline V CDR1 and CDR2: WNHNN, SYGVQD (reference sequence). CDR3 protein: CTAGVRYEQYF. CDR3 in DNA: TGCACCGCAGGAGTCCGGTATGAGCAGTACTTC.

A few counts support this clone. This chain uses TRBV30 with TRBJ1-1; no firm D call. The ends were cut back, 1 base at V and 2 bases at J, with 11 bases in the middle. The CDR3 is 14 residues long. CDR1 is GTSNPN, CDR2 SVGIG, per germline (reference sequence). As DNA, the CDR3 is TGTGCCTGGAGTGGGCCCCAACTAAACACTGAAGCTTTCTTT. It encodes CAWSGPQLNTEAFF.

This clone was seen only once. The chain is built from TRBV5-1 and TRBJ2-7; D uncertain. The germline V gene encodes CDR1 SGHRS and CDR2 YFSETQ. The CDR3 is made up of 11 amino acids. The germline V and J ends were trimmed by 3 bases and 4 bases, with 5 bases remaining between them. CDR3 sequence reads: CASSSEYEQYF. The CDR3 DNA follows: TGCGCCAGCAGCTCCGAATACGAGCAGTACTTC.

The table lists this clone with a count of one. This chain links TRBV7-8 with TRBJ1-3, with D possibly being TRBD1 (6 bases). The length of the CDR3 is 14 residues. V lost 2 bases and J lost 2, with 7 bases in between. Germline V gene sequence: CDR1 SGHVS, CDR2 FQNEAQ. CDR3 loop: CASSLRGTGNTIYF. The CDR3 bases are TGTGCCAGCAGCTTAAGGGGGACTGGAAACACCATATATTTT.

This chain links TRBV18 with TRBJ2-1; 7 bases line up with TRBD1. CDR1 is KGHSH and CDR2 is LQKENI in the germline V gene. The CDR3 runs to 12 residues. V lost 1 base to trimming and J lost 9 bases; unmatched junction nucleotides: 0. CDR3 bases: TGTGCCAGCTCACCACAGGGGGCTGAGCAGTTCTTC. Residues: CASSPQGAEQFF.

The V call is TRBV27, the J call TRBJ2-2, with TRBD2 matching over 7 bases. The germline gives CDR1 MNHEY, CDR2 SMNVEV (reference sequence). V lost 6 bases, J lost 0 bases, and 4 bases stayed unmatched. This CDR3 comprises 15 residues. Written as DNA, the CDR3 is TGTGCCAGCAGCAAAAGCGGGACGAACACCGGGGAGCTGTTTTTT. Its protein is CASSKSGTNTGELFF.

The chain is built from TRBV7-9 and TRBJ1-5; no clear D gene. The V gene lost 4 bases and the J gene lost 4 bases, with 8 bases spanning the gap. Germline CDR1 and CDR2: SEHNR and FQNEAQ (reference sequence). This CDR3 spans 13 amino acids. Here the CDR3 reads CASSSEGNQPQHF. CDR3 in DNA: TGTGCCAGCAGCTCTGAAGGGAATCAGCCCCAGCATTTT.

The V and J genes are TRBV10-3 and TRBJ1-1, with 7 bases lining up with TRBD1. The junction had 9 bases not matched to a gene; V was cut back by 6 bases and J by 2 bases. The CDR3 extends over 15 amino acids. CDR1 and CDR2 (germline): ENHRY, SYGVKD. The CDR3: CAIRSTGESNTEAFF. The CDR3 nucleotides read TGTGCCATCAGGTCAACAGGGGAAAGTAACACTGAAGCTTTCTTT.

Here the CDR3 reads CASSLEGVTNTQYF. Here the CDR3 DNA reads TGTGCCAGCAGCTTGGAGGGGGTGACAAATACGCAGTATTTT. This chain links TRBV5-5 with TRBJ2-3; TRBD1 might be the D (6 bases). Germline V gene data show CDR1 as SGHKS and CDR2 as YYEKEE (reference sequence). Trimming removed 0 bases at V and 7 bases at J, with 12 bases between. The CDR3 runs 14 residues.

This clone was observed a handful of times. CDR3 sequence: CASSPERGPLYEQYF. CDR3 bases: TGTGCCAGCAGTCCCGAGAGGGGCCCCCTCTACGAGCAGTACTTC. V is TRBV6-5 and J is TRBJ2-7; perhaps D is TRBD1 or TRBD2 (5 bases each). The CDR3 extends over 15 amino acids. Germline V gene sequence: CDR1 MNHEY, CDR2 SVGAGI. V was clipped by 5 bases and J by 3 bases, with 17 bases between them.

This clone was seen more than once but under ten times. The chain carries TRBV7-9 and TRBJ2-5; tentative D call: TRBD2 (5 bases). There are 15 residues in the CDR3. Trimming cost V 3 bases and J 5 bases, with 16 bases left between them. The germline V gene has CDR1 SEHNR and CDR2 FQNEAQ (reference sequence). The DNA of the CDR3 is TGTGCCAGCAGCTTTGCGGGCGGCGAGGGCGAGACCCAGTACTTC. Translating it yields CASSFAGGEGETQYF.

This sequence joins TRBV7-2 and TRBJ1-5; D is undetermined. CDR1 and CDR2 from the germline V gene are SGHTA and FQGNSA. V lost 1 base to trimming and J lost 3 bases, with 10 bases between them. The CDR3 length is 15 residues. Here the CDR3 DNA reads TGTGCCAGCAGCTTAGAAGGCGGTGTCAATCAGCCCCAGCATTTT. Protein: CASSLEGGVNQPQHF.

The V and J genes are TRBV19 and TRBJ2-3, with a possible D match to TRBD1 (6 bases). V was shortened by 6 bases and J by 5 bases, with 15 bases between the two germline ends. CDR3 length: 14 residues. In germline, CDR1 is LNHDA, CDR2 SQIVND (reference sequence). CDR3 protein: CASSVLNRVDTQYF. For the CDR3, the DNA is TGTGCCAGTAGCGTACTTAACAGGGTAGATACGCAGTATTTT.